The 27 T cell receptor beta chains reported below all come from one sample, sequenced in a study of tumor-infiltrating lymphocytes in primary liver carcinoma. TCR beta cDNA was prepared out of around 460 ng total RNA by means of a constant-region primer. Libraries for TCR beta were built through three nested multiplex PCR rounds, which together made up a slightly modified ARM-PCR procedure. The first two PCR rounds used TRBV1-TRBV30 forward primers with a C-beta reverse primer, 9 to 10 cycles each. One entry per CDR3 protein results from TCRdb running MiXCR on the multiplex PCR reads. The repertoire holds some 120,000 distinct CDR3 sequences, 65% seen once, with about a tenth in the top ten. Co-extraction of RNA and DNA was performed on about 18-33 mg of unsorted bulk tissue. The sample comprised liver tumor tissue from sampling region 1. The sample's subset: tumor region T1, superior pole. Receptor source: a woman aged 55-70 years with primary liver carcinoma and hepatitis B virus infection.

Worth noting for this clonotype: A much larger clone is a single base away; this may be a read error. The V and J genes are TRBV29-1 and TRBJ1-3; 8 nucleotides align to TRBD1. The CDR3 totals 15 residues. Germline V lookup: CDR1 SQVTM, CDR2 ANQGSEA. CDR3 region: CNVAGQGAHGNTIYF. CDR3 nucleotides: TGCAACGTTGCGGGGCAGGGGGCCCATGGAAACACCATATATTTT.

V gene TRBV12-3 or TRBV12-4 combines with J gene TRBJ2-6; unclear D gene. V was shortened by 6 bases and J by 1 base, with 10 bases between the two germline ends. The CDR3 has 15 amino acids. CDR3 loop: CASSDKVSGANVLTF. CDR3 sequence (DNA): TGTGCCAGCAGCGACAAGGTGTCTGGGGCCAACGTCCTGACTTTC.

A note on this clonotype: This sequence may be a read error, since a much larger clone differs from it by one base. This chain uses TRBV6-1 with TRBJ2-7; 9 bases line up with TRBD2. CDR1 and CDR2 (germline): MNHNS, SASEGT. The CDR3 runs to 20 residues. CDR3 residues: CASSSRGLAGPSSSPYELYF. CDR3 nucleotides: TGTGCCAGCAGTTCGAGGGGCCTAGCGGGACCTTCATCTTCCCCCTACGAGCTGTACTTC.

This clonotype appeared many times. The chain's CDR3 is CASSLGDRGYEQYF. The DNA for the CDR3 is TGTGCCAGCAGCTTGGGGGACAGGGGGTACGAGCAGTACTTC. This rearrangement joins TRBV5-4 to TRBJ2-7; TRBD1 matches at 11 bases. The V gene end was trimmed by 0 bases and the J gene end by 4 bases; junction bases not matched to a gene: 0. From germline, CDR1 is SGHNT and CDR2 YYREEE (reference sequence). CDR3 length: 14 amino acids.

With respect to this clonotype: Since no conserved phenylalanine or tryptophan closes the CDR3, a read error is the likely cause. This chain connects TRBV11-2 to TRBJ2-1, with D possibly being TRBD2 (5 bases). CDR3 size: 13 residues. V lost 4 bases to trimming and J lost 9 bases, with 13 bases between them. Germline-derived CDR1 and CDR2 are SGHAT and FQNNGV. CDR3 bases: TGTGCCAGCAGCTGGACTGGTGGTGGTGAGCAGTTCCTC. Its protein is CASSWTGGGEQFL.

This rearrangement joins TRBV11-1 to TRBJ2-6; the match to TRBD1 covers 9 bases. V lost 5 bases to trimming and J lost 2 bases; unmatched junction nucleotides: 7. Germline V gives CDR1 SGHAT, CDR2 FQDESV (reference sequence). The length of the CDR3 is 17 residues. The CDR3 sequence: CASSVGTGTPGANVLTF. CDR3 sequence (DNA): TGTGCCAGCAGCGTCGGGACAGGGACTCCTGGGGCCAACGTCCTGACTTTC.

To note about this clonotype: One end of the junction is discordant with germline, which a read error may explain. CDR3 DNA sequence: TGTGCCAGCAGCCGGGAGGGGCGGGGGGCCCAAGAGACCCAGTACTTC. Protein sequence: CASSREGRGAQETQYF. The chain recombines TRBV5-1 with TRBJ2-5; TRBD2 aligns across 8 bases. The CDR3 spans 16 residues. Germline V gene lookup returns CDR1 SGHRS and CDR2 YFSETQ.

On this clonotype: One end of the junction is discordant with germline, which a read error may explain. The rearrangement uses TRBV5-1 and TRBJ2-5; 7 bases are a match to TRBD1. The CDR3 covers 15 residues. Germline values: CDR1 SGHRS, CDR2 YFSETQ. CDR3 sequence reads: CASSLTNRGEETQCF. CDR3 nucleotides: TGCGCCAGCAGCTTGACCAACAGGGGTGAAGAGACCCAGTGCTTC.

On this clonotype: A much larger clone is a single base away; this may be a read error. The rearrangement links TRBV12-3 or TRBV12-4 to TRBJ2-7, with unresolved D. The CDR3 covers 12 residues. The CDR3 sequence: CATPNSSYEQHF. In DNA, the CDR3 is TGTGCCACCCCCAACAGCTCCTACGAGCAGCACTTC.

This clonotype has only one observation. Just one base apart from a much larger clone, this may be a read error. V gene TRBV6-4 combines with J gene TRBJ2-3; 11 bases fit TRBD2. This CDR3 comprises 15 residues. Germline trimming cut 11 bases from V and 3 bases from J; bases unmatched to any gene: 10. Germline V gene sequence: CDR1 MRHNA, CDR2 SNTAGT. CDR3: CACASLAGGTDTQYF. Here the CDR3 DNA reads TGTGCCTGCGCTTCCCTAGCGGGAGGTACAGATACGCAGTATTTT.

A note on this clonotype: One end of the junction varies from germline; a read error may be responsible. This chain joins TRBV5-6 and TRBJ2-7, with TRBD1 identical over 7 bases. This CDR3 spans 13 amino acids. Germline values: CDR1 SGHDT, CDR2 YYEEEE. CDR3 in amino acids: CASNLVRGNEKYF. In nucleotides, the CDR3 is TGTGCCAGCAACTTGGTCAGGGGGAACGAGAAGTACTTC.

This clonotype was observed at least ten times. V and J are TRBV11-2 and TRBJ1-2, with no clear D. The CDR3 covers 15 residues. V lost 0 bases and J 0 bases, leaving 8 bases between the germline ends. Germline V gene data show CDR1 as SGHAT and CDR2 as FQNNGV. The CDR3 is CASSLEAGANYGYTF. CDR3 DNA sequence: TGTGCCAGCAGCTTAGAGGCAGGAGCTAACTATGGCTACACCTTC.

This clonotype was detected only a few times. This may stem from a read error, because a much larger clone lies one nucleotide away. The chain is built from TRBV28 and TRBJ1-1; D perhaps matches TRBD1 (6 bases). In germline, CDR1 is MDHEN, CDR2 SYDVKM. The length of the CDR3 is 16 residues. V was trimmed by 2 bases and J by 0 bases, leaving 13 bases between them. The CDR3 DNA sequence: TGTGCCAGCAGTTTAGGGATCGGGACACTGAACACTGAAGCTTTCTTT. Translation gives CASSLGIGTLNTEAFF.

As to this clonotype: A much larger clone differs by one base, so this may be a read error. This chain connects TRBV10-3 to TRBJ1-1; 7 positions match TRBD1. The V gene's germline CDR1 is ENHRY and CDR2 SYGVKD. With 10 bases clipped from V and 4 bases from J, the junction kept 15 bases outside the gene matches. The CDR3 consists of 15 residues. This CDR3 is CATQATGDGGTEAFF. CDR3 nucleotides: TGTGCCACTCAAGCTACAGGGGACGGGGGCACTGAAGCTTTCTTT.

Worth noting for this clonotype: This clone may be a read error of a much larger clone one base away. The chain uses TRBV29-1 and TRBJ1-5; 7 positions match TRBD1. Germline V lookup: CDR1 SQVTM, CDR2 ANQGSEA. CDR3 size: 12 residues. V trimming: 6 bases; J trimming: 6 bases; junction bases outside the gene matches: 5. The CDR3 reads CSVGQEGQPQHF. As DNA, the CDR3 is TGCAGCGTCGGACAGGAAGGTCAGCCCCAGCATTTT.

This clonotype appeared once. V is TRBV5-1 and J is TRBJ2-1; 12 bases line up with TRBD2. The V gene end was trimmed by 7 bases and the J gene end by 9 bases; junction bases not matched to a gene: 11. This CDR3 region has 15 residues. The germline V gene encodes CDR1 SGHRS and CDR2 YFSETQ. Written as DNA, the CDR3 is TGCGCCAGCGGCCCCTGGACTAGCGGGACCGGTGAGCAGTTCTTC. It translates to CASGPWTSGTGEQFF.

On this clonotype itself: This may arise from a read error, as a much more abundant clone is one base away. Because it lacks the conserved phenylalanine or tryptophan at the end, this CDR3 is likely a read error. This chain joins TRBV12-3 or TRBV12-4 and TRBJ1-1; 8 bases fit TRBD1. The CDR3 contains 13 residues. V lost 5 bases, J lost 7 bases, and 6 bases stayed unmatched. The DNA for the CDR3 is TGTGCCAGCAGTCGAGGACAGGGCCGTGAAGCTTTCCTT. This codes for CASSRGQGREAFL.

This sequence joins TRBV29-1 and TRBJ2-7, with 7 bases matching TRBD1. Looked up from germline, CDR1 is SQVTM and CDR2 is ANQGSEA. J gave up 7 bases and V 7 bases, and 13 bases lay outside the gene matches. The CDR3 runs 13 residues. CDR3 sequence: CSAHGDSAGEQYF. As DNA, the CDR3 is TGCAGCGCTCACGGGGACAGCGCCGGTGAGCAGTACTTC.

The CDR3 DNA reads TGTGCCTGGAGTTTCGGAGGGATCTCCTACGAGCAGTACTTC. It specifies CAWSFGGISYEQYF. The chain has TRBV30 and TRBJ2-7, with a tentative D call TRBD2 (6 bases). The germline V gene encodes CDR1 GTSNPN and CDR2 SVGIG (reference sequence). V lost 2 bases to trimming and J lost 0 bases, with 11 bases between them. The CDR3 consists of 14 residues. Full variable domain (remainder filled in from reference TRBV30 and TRBJ2-7): SQTIHQWPATLVQPVGSPLSLECTVEGTSNPNLYWYRQAAGRGLQLLFYSVGIGQISSEVPQNLSASRPQDRQFILSSKKLLLSDSGFYLCAWSFGGISYEQYFGPGTRLTVT.

Worth noting for this clonotype: As the CDR3 is not closed by the conserved phenylalanine or tryptophan, this likely results from a read error. The chain has TRBV11-3 and TRBJ2-1; perhaps TRBD2 as D (6 bases). The V gene lost 1 base and the J gene lost 5 bases, with 12 bases spanning the gap. CDR1 is SGHNT, CDR2 YENEEA, per germline. This CDR3 region has 15 residues. CDR3 coding DNA: TGTGCCAGCAGCTTAGGACTAGTGGGAGACAATGAGCAGTTCTCC. Its translation: CASSLGLVGDNEQFS.

Here the CDR3 DNA reads TGCGCCAGCAGCTTGTTTCCGGGTGGCACTGAAGCTTTCTTT. It specifies CASSLFPGGTEAFF. V usage is TRBV5-1 and J usage is TRBJ1-1, with D unclear. With 1 base removed from V and 4 bases from J, the gap between germline ends came to 11 bases. Germline V gene sequence: CDR1 SGHRS, CDR2 YFSETQ. There are 14 residues in the CDR3. Complete variable domain (other parts from reference TRBV5-1 and TRBJ1-1): KAGVTQTPRYLIKTRGQQVTLSCSPISGHRSVSWYQQTPGQGLQFLFEYFSETQRNKGNFPGRFSGRQFSNSRSEMNVSTLELGDSALYLCASSLFPGGTEAFFGQGTRLTVV.

This clonotype was detected many times. This may stem from a read error, because a much larger clone lies one nucleotide away. Here the CDR3 reads CASSQTGGNINEQFF. CDR3 nucleotides: TGTGCCAGCAGCCAGACTGGCGGGAATATCAATGAGCAGTTCTTC. The J gene is TRBJ2-1, the V gene TRBV11-3; a weak D match, TRBD2 (6 bases). This CDR3 has 15 amino acids. Germline assignment: CDR1 SGHNT and CDR2 YENEEA. The ends were cut back, 5 bases at V and 6 bases at J, with 17 bases in the middle.

In its sample, this clonotype was seen a few times. The chain uses TRBV5-1 and TRBJ2-1; tentative D call: TRBD2 (6 bases). This CDR3 has 15 residues. Trimming cost V 7 bases and J 1 base, with 15 bases left between them. Looked up from germline, CDR1 is SGHRS and CDR2 is YFSETQ. This CDR3 is CASGSSGVSYNEQFF. The CDR3 nucleotides are TGCGCCAGCGGAAGCTCGGGGGTTTCCTACAATGAGCAGTTCTTC. The full variable domain, with the rest looked up from reference TRBV5-1 and TRBJ2-1, is KAGVTQTPRYLIKTRGQQVTLSCSPISGHRSVSWYQQTPGQGLQFLFEYFSETQRNKGNFPGRFSGRQFSNSRSEMNVSTLELGDSALYLCASGSSGVSYNEQFFGPGTRLTVL.

This clonotype showed up many times. CDR3 sequence reads: CASRVTSGKDTQYF. The CDR3 coding sequence is TGTGCCAGCAGGGTGACTAGTGGGAAAGATACGCAGTATTTT. This chain links TRBV12-3 or TRBV12-4 with TRBJ2-3, with a tentative D call TRBD2 (6 bases). CDR3 size: 14 residues. V lost 6 bases to trimming and J lost 5 bases, with 15 bases between them.

This clonotype was picked up many times. The rearrangement uses TRBV12-3 or TRBV12-4 and TRBJ1-4, with D perhaps matching TRBD1 (5 bases). Trimming took off 1 base at V and 7 bases at J, with 16 bases between the two ends. The CDR3 contains 16 residues. CDR3 amino acids: CASSLDLAGTGEKLFF. CDR3 bases: TGTGCCAGCAGTTTAGACCTGGCCGGGACCGGTGAAAAACTGTTTTTT.

Many counts were recorded for this clonotype. The V call is TRBV6-1, the J call TRBJ2-5; the match to TRBD2 covers 9 bases. Germline-derived CDR1 and CDR2 are MNHNS and SASEGT. The J segment lost 2 bases and the V segment lost 4 bases, leaving 11 bases of the junction unmatched. The CDR3 loop spans 17 amino acids. The CDR3 reads CASSGGRTSAVQETQYF. CDR3 nucleotide sequence: TGTGCCAGCAGTGGAGGTAGGACTAGCGCCGTACAAGAGACCCAGTACTTC.

V is TRBV12-3 or TRBV12-4 and J is TRBJ1-2; TRBD1 is a possible D gene (5 bases). This CDR3 has 13 residues. V was trimmed by 2 bases and J by 4 bases, leaving 8 bases between them. The CDR3: CASSLSRVYGYTF. In DNA form, the CDR3 reads TGTGCCAGCAGTTTAAGCAGGGTCTATGGCTACACCTTC.